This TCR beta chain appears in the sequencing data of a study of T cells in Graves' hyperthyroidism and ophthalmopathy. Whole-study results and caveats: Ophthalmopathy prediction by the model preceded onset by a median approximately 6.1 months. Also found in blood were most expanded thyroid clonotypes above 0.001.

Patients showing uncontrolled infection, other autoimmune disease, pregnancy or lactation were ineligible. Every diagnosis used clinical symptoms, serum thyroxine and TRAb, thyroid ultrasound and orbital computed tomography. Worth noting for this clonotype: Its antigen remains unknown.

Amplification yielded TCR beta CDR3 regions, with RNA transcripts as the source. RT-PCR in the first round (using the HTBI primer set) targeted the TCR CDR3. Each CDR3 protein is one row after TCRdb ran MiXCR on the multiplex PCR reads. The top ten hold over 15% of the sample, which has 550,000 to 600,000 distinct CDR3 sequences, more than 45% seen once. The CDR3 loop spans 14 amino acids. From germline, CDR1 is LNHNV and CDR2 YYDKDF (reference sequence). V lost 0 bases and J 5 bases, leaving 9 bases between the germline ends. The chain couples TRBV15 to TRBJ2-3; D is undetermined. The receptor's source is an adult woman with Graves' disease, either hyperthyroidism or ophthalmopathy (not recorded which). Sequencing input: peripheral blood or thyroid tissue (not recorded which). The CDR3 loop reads CATSRDGPGDTQYF. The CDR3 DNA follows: TGTGCCACCAGCAGAGATGGGCCAGGAGATACGCAGTATTTT.